Following are 9 T cell receptor beta chains from one sample sequenced in a study of blood T cell repertoires in COVID-19. Data came from immunoSEQ multiplex PCR; TCRdb stores just in-frame clones and leaves some out. The sample records more than 300,000 clones, roughly four fifths being singletons. Sequencing input: PBMCs or T cells enriched from blood (not recorded which). These receptors originate from a woman in her forties or fifties who had recovered from COVID-19.

This sequence joins TRBV7-3 and TRBJ2-1, with 8 bases that match TRBD2. The CDR3 is 17 amino acids. V was clipped by 4 bases and J by 3 bases; unmatched bases: 11. CDR1 is SGHTA, CDR2 FQGTGA, per germline. Here the CDR3 DNA reads TGTGCCAGCAGCTCCTTGGGTAGCGGGATTCACTACAATGAGCAGTTCTTC. This codes for CASSSLGSGIHYNEQFF.

This clone was observed a single time. The chain is built from TRBV6-1 and TRBJ2-3, with TRBD1 identical over 12 bases. The ends lost 4 bases at V and 6 bases at J; junction bases unmatched: 8. Germline-derived CDR1 and CDR2 are MNHNS and SASEGT. The CDR3 is 16 amino acids. The CDR3 reads CASSALGGQGADTQYF. The CDR3 nucleotides read TGTGCCAGCAGTGCCTTAGGGGGACAGGGGGCTGATACGCAGTATTTT.

V and J are TRBV4-1 and TRBJ1-1; D remains ambiguous. Germline lookup yields CDR1 MGHRA and CDR2 YSYEKL. The CDR3 covers 15 residues. V shed 5 bases and J shed 3 bases, with 16 bases lying between them. The CDR3 is CASSTGLPEDTEAFF. DNA for the CDR3: TGCGCCAGCAGCACCGGACTCCCCGAAGACACTGAAGCTTTCTTT.

On this clone: The sample has other DNA sequences that encode this CDR3 too. The J gene is TRBJ2-7, the V gene TRBV18; possible D gene TRBD1, 6 bases. Per germline, CDR1 KGHSH and CDR2 LQKENI. V dropped 0 bases and J dropped 6 bases, with 6 bases sitting between them. This CDR3 comprises 12 residues. DNA of the CDR3: TGTGCCAGCTCACCACCAGGGGGCGAGCAGTACTTC. This gives the protein CASSPPGGEQYF.

This chain links TRBV14 with TRBJ2-1, with TRBD2 matching 7 bases. Germline V CDR1 and CDR2: SGHDN, FVKESK. The CDR3 consists of 16 residues. Losses at the gene ends were 4 bases for V and 7 bases for J; bases not matched to a gene: 13. The chain's CDR3 is CASSPPGLAVLNEQFF. The CDR3 region has the DNA TGTGCCAGCAGCCCCCCTGGGCTAGCGGTTCTTAATGAGCAGTTCTTC.

The chain carries TRBV30 and TRBJ1-4; TRBD1 matches at 10 bases. Germline V gene sequence: CDR1 GTSNPN, CDR2 SVGIG (reference sequence). This CDR3 spans 14 amino acids. CDR3 sequence: CGGQGLTTNEKLFF. Here the CDR3 DNA reads TGTGGGGGACAGGGGCTGACAACTAATGAAAAACTGTTTTTT.

This chain connects TRBV9 to TRBJ2-1; weak D call: TRBD1 (6 bases). The CDR3 covers 16 residues. The ends were cut back, 3 bases at V and 5 bases at J, with 18 bases in the middle. In germline, CDR1 is SGDLS, CDR2 YYNGEE. The chain's CDR3 is CASSAPRWGLDNEQFF. The CDR3 coding sequence is TGTGCCAGCAGCGCCCCCCGTTGGGGGCTAGACAATGAGCAGTTCTTC.

The chain is built from TRBV4-1 and TRBJ2-7; D not resolved. Germline V gene lookup returns CDR1 MGHRA and CDR2 YSYEKL. CDR3 length: 16 amino acids. V shed 2 bases and J shed 1 base, with 15 bases lying between them. The CDR3 protein is CASSQLQTPDSYEQYF. CDR3 DNA: TGCGCCAGCAGCCAATTGCAGACACCTGATTCCTACGAGCAGTACTTC.

This clone has more than one count but fewer than ten. The chain uses TRBV2 and TRBJ2-4, with TRBD1 identical over 7 bases. V gave up 8 bases and J gave up 0 bases; unmatched junction bases: 7. CDR1 SNHLY and CDR2 FYNNEI come from the germline V gene. The CDR3 covers 15 residues. The CDR3: CASGWTGLAKNIQYF. The CDR3 DNA reads TGTGCCAGCGGCTGGACAGGACTAGCCAAAAACATTCAGTACTTC.